The 23 T cell receptor beta chains listed next were all sequenced from one sample in a study of blood T cell repertoires in COVID-19. The assay was immunoSEQ multiplex PCR, and TCRdb's table has in-frame clones only and misses some. The table records approximately 140,000 clones, 70% to 90% of them present only once. Source material: PBMCs or T cells enriched from blood (not recorded which). These receptors were taken from a woman under 40 with acute COVID-19.

The chain combines TRBV7-9 with TRBJ2-1, with D maybe TRBD1 (6 bases). From germline, CDR1 is SEHNR and CDR2 FQNEAQ (reference sequence). V lost 0 bases and J 6 bases, leaving 12 bases between the germline ends. The CDR3 has 15 residues. CDR3 DNA sequence: TGTGCCAGCAGCTTAGCACAGGGAAGGGCCAATGAGCAGTTCTTC. This codes for CASSLAQGRANEQFF.

The rearrangement joins TRBV24-1 to TRBJ2-5; TRBD1 matches at 7 bases. Germline V gene data show CDR1 as KGHDR and CDR2 as SFDVKD. This CDR3 has 13 residues. The V and J ends lost 6 bases and 3 bases, in that order; junction bases with no gene match: 3. The CDR3 protein is CATSRTGEETQYF. The CDR3, as DNA: TGTGCCACCAGTCGGACAGGAGAAGAGACCCAGTACTTC.

Written as DNA, the CDR3 is TGTGCCTGGAGTGTCGATAGGGGCACTGAAGCTTTCTTT. Protein product: CAWSVDRGTEAFF. The rearrangement uses TRBV30 and TRBJ1-1; D perhaps matches TRBD1 (5 bases). The CDR3 totals 13 residues. The V and J ends lost 0 bases and 4 bases respectively, with 9 bases between them. CDR1 is GTSNPN and CDR2 is SVGIG in the germline V gene (reference sequence).

The chain is built from TRBV18 and TRBJ1-4; 8 nucleotides align to TRBD1. This CDR3 spans 14 amino acids. The V segment lost 6 bases and the J segment 3 bases; nucleotides outside the gene matches: 3. CDR1 is KGHSH and CDR2 is LQKENI in the germline V gene. As DNA, the CDR3 is TGTGCCAGCTCTGCGGACAGGGCTAATGAAAAACTGTTTTTT. This encodes CASSADRANEKLFF.

The V gene is TRBV20-1, the J gene TRBJ2-1, with 8 bases that match TRBD2. CDR3 size: 15 residues. V lost 3 bases, J lost 6 bases, and 10 bases stayed unmatched. Germline V gene lookup returns CDR1 DFQATT and CDR2 SNEGSKA (reference sequence). DNA of the CDR3: TGCAGTGCTAGTCGTCCCGGGACTAGTAGCAATGAGCAGTTCTTC. As protein: CSASRPGTSSNEQFF.

CDR3: CASRLEGQGYYEQYF. CDR3 in DNA: TGTGCCAGCAGGCTCGAGGGACAGGGTTACTACGAGCAGTACTTC. The genes are TRBV5-4 and TRBJ2-7, with 9 nucleotides matching TRBD1. Germline V gene data show CDR1 as SGHNT and CDR2 as YYREEE (reference sequence). The CDR3 length is 15 residues. J lost 3 bases, V lost 5 bases, and 9 bases had no gene match. The full variable domain, its missing parts supplied by reference TRBV5-4 and TRBJ2-7, is ETGVTQSPTHLIKTRGQQVTLRCSSQSGHNTVSWYQQALGQGPQFIFQYYREEENGRGNFPPRFSGLQFPNYSSELNVNALELDDSALYLCASRLEGQGYYEQYFGPGTRLTVT.

This chain uses TRBV12-2 with TRBJ1-2; the table's D call of TRBD1 was not tested on the DNA. TRBV12-2 is flagged as a pseudogene. The CDR3 runs to 19 residues. The chain's CDR3 is CASRLIITRPGQGGYGYTF. The CDR3 DNA sequence: TGTGCAAGTCGCTTGATAATAACAAGACCGGGACAGGGAGGCTATGGCTACACCTTC.

The V and J genes are TRBV10-2 and TRBJ1-1; tentatively, D is TRBD1 (6 bases). Trimming removed 5 bases at V and 1 base at J, with 17 bases between. Germline V CDR1 and CDR2: WSHSY, SAAADI. CDR3 length: 16 amino acids. DNA of the CDR3: TGCGCCAGCAGTTGGGGCCGACAGGTTCCGAACACTGAAGCTTTCTTT. Amino acids: CASSWGRQVPNTEAFF.

The chain has TRBV18 and TRBJ2-3, with D maybe TRBD1 (6 bases). The CDR3 totals 18 residues. Trimming pared 3 bases from V and 4 bases from J, leaving 23 bases between. Germline V gene sequence: CDR1 KGHSH, CDR2 LQKENI. The CDR3, as DNA: TGTGCCAGCTCACCTATTCCGGTCGGACAGACAAGCCCAGATACGCAGTATTTT. It specifies CASSPIPVGQTSPDTQYF.

In nucleotides, the CDR3 is TGTGCCAGCTCACCTAAGGCGCTAGCGGCCAACAATGAGCAGTTCTTC. As protein: CASSPKALAANNEQFF. J is TRBJ2-1 and V is TRBV18; the match to TRBD2 covers 7 bases. V was pared by 3 bases and J by 5 bases, with 10 bases of the junction left unmatched. The CDR3 runs 16 residues. Germline V gene lookup returns CDR1 KGHSH and CDR2 LQKENI.

As for this clone: The same CDR3 is also encoded by other DNA sequences in this sample. The chain carries TRBV9 and TRBJ2-1, with TRBD1 as a possible D gene (5 bases). Per germline, CDR1 SGDLS and CDR2 YYNGEE. CDR3 length equals 15 residues. V dropped 0 bases and J dropped 1 base, with 8 bases sitting between them. The CDR3 nucleotides are TGTGCCAGCAGCGTAGTGGGGCAGTCCTACAATGAGCAGTTCTTC. Protein product: CASSVVGQSYNEQFF.

The chain links TRBV19 to TRBJ2-3; TRBD1 matches 10 bases. Germline V lookup: CDR1 LNHDA, CDR2 SQIVND (reference sequence). The CDR3 totals 16 residues. Unmatched junction bases numbered 6, after V lost 2 bases and J lost 4 bases. The CDR3 sequence: CASSILPGQGADTQYF. CDR3 bases: TGTGCCAGTAGTATACTCCCCGGACAGGGGGCAGATACGCAGTATTTT. Variable domain in full (rest from reference TRBV19 and TRBJ2-3): DGGITQSPKYLFRKEGQNVTLSCEQNLNHDAMYWYRQDPGQGLRLIYYSQIVNDFQKGDIAEGYSVSREKKESFPLTVTSAQKNPTAFYLCASSILPGQGADTQYFGPGTRLTVL.

This chain connects TRBV5-1 to TRBJ2-5, with a weak D call TRBD2 (5 bases). There are 14 residues in the CDR3. The V end was cut by 0 bases, the J end by 3 bases, with 9 bases between. The germline V gene has CDR1 SGHRS and CDR2 YFSETQ. The CDR3 DNA reads TGCGCCAGCAGCTTGGTCACTAGAAAAGAGACCCAGTACTTC. Translated, it gives CASSLVTRKETQYF.

The J gene is TRBJ2-7, the V gene TRBV25-1; TRBD2 agrees at 11 bases. The germline V gene has CDR1 MGHDK and CDR2 SYGVNS. This CDR3 is 14 amino acids long. The ends lost 3 bases at V and 4 bases at J; junction bases unmatched: 2. CDR3 in amino acids: CASSESSGRYEQYF. DNA for the CDR3: TGTGCCAGCAGTGAGTCTAGCGGGAGGTACGAGCAGTACTTC.

Regarding this clone: At one boundary the junction diverges from the germline segment, which might be a read error. J is TRBJ2-7 and V is TRBV3-1 (or the pseudogene TRBV3-2); tentative D call: TRBD1 (5 bases). CDR1 LGHDT and CDR2 YNNKEL come from the germline V gene (reference sequence). The CDR3 consists of 8 residues. This CDR3 is CASSPRDF. CDR3 bases: TGTGCCAGCAGCCCCAGGGACTTC.

The J gene is TRBJ2-1, the V gene TRBV30; 8 nucleotides line up with TRBD2. With V trimmed by 6 bases and J by 0 bases, 19 bases remained unmatched. The CDR3 is made up of 19 amino acids. CDR1 is GTSNPN, CDR2 SVGIG, per germline (reference sequence). In DNA, the CDR3 is TGTGCCTGCTTCGCCGGGACTAGTACTCTTCGTAGCTCCTACAATGAGCAGTTCTTC. Translating it yields CACFAGTSTLRSSYNEQFF.

The genes are TRBV27 and TRBJ2-3; TRBD1 matches at 8 bases. CDR1 is MNHEY, CDR2 SMNVEV, per germline (reference sequence). Trimming at V came to 9 bases and at J to 4 bases, leaving 12 bases not matched to a gene. There are 15 residues in the CDR3. CDR3 nucleotides: TGTGCCAGTAGATACGGACAGGGTTACTCAGATACGCAGTATTTT. Its translation: CASRYGQGYSDTQYF.

In this sample, this clone turned up once. V gene TRBV28 combines with J gene TRBJ2-5, with 7 positions matching TRBD1. Germline V gene data show CDR1 as MDHEN and CDR2 as SYDVKM. The CDR3 length is 14 residues. V gave up 10 bases and J gave up 5 bases; unmatched junction bases: 13. This CDR3 reads CATSQTGSSETQYF. The CDR3, as DNA: TGTGCCACCTCCCAGACAGGGTCGTCTGAGACCCAGTACTTC.

The chain carries TRBV24-1 and TRBJ2-2; D unresolved. The CDR3 runs to 14 residues. Germline lookup yields CDR1 KGHDR and CDR2 SFDVKD. The ends were cut back, 4 bases at V and 1 base at J, with 6 bases in the middle. The CDR3 nucleotides read TGTGCCACCAGTGAGCCGGGGAACACCGGGGAGCTGTTTTTT. Its protein product is CATSEPGNTGELFF.

The chain links TRBV7-9 to TRBJ2-1; maybe TRBD2 (5 bases). The CDR3 extends over 14 amino acids. The V end was cut by 6 bases, the J end by 3 bases, with 12 bases between. Germline V lookup: CDR1 SEHNR, CDR2 FQNEAQ (reference sequence). CDR3 sequence: CASSLALLYNEQFF. The CDR3 region has the DNA TGTGCCAGCAGTCTAGCTCTTCTCTACAATGAGCAGTTCTTC.

A single count supports this clone. This rearrangement joins TRBV30 to TRBJ1-6, with 10 bases that match TRBD1. Germline lookup yields CDR1 GTSNPN and CDR2 SVGIG (reference sequence). The V segment lost 4 bases and the J segment 7 bases; nucleotides outside the gene matches: 7. The CDR3 consists of 15 residues. This CDR3 is CAWTNPGQGNSPLHF. Here the CDR3 DNA reads TGTGCCTGGACCAATCCGGGACAGGGGAATTCACCCCTCCACTTT.

This clone was observed a handful of times. The chain links TRBV14 to TRBJ2-7, with TRBD2 identical over 12 bases. J gave up 4 bases and V 3 bases, and 4 bases lay outside the gene matches. Germline-derived CDR1 and CDR2 are SGHDN and FVKESK. The CDR3 is made up of 15 amino acids. The CDR3 spells CASSQTSGRSYEQYF. As DNA, the CDR3 is TGTGCCAGCAGCCAGACTAGCGGGAGATCTTACGAGCAGTACTTC.

The chain is built from TRBV2 and TRBJ2-2; 11 nucleotides agree with TRBD2. V shed 6 bases and J 1 base; nucleotides not matched to a gene: 4. The CDR3 contains 16 residues. Germline loops: CDR1 SNHLY, CDR2 FYNNEI. DNA for the CDR3: TGTGCCAGCAGAACCGGGACTAGCGGGAACACCGGGGAGCTGTTTTTT. It translates to CASRTGTSGNTGELFF.